Here is one T cell receptor (beta chain) with its context. The sample is drawn from a study of T cell repertoires in aging, cancer and after chemotherapy. Study context: Chronic lymphocytic leukemia patients on fludarabine- or bendamustine-based regimens gave paired samples before and after chemotherapy.

The template was genomic DNA from peripheral blood, not RNA. CDR3 length: 15 residues. CDR1 is SGHDT, CDR2 YYEEEE, per germline. J gave up 0 bases and V 5 bases, and 6 bases lay outside the gene matches. Rearranged V-D-J TRB sequences were amplified with a mixed TRB-A/B primer pool. MiXCR was run by TCRdb on the multiplex PCR reads, yielding one entry per CDR3 protein. Of approximately 1,500 distinct CDR3 sequences detected, approximately 50% appear once; the ten largest clones hold 29%. The chain carries TRBV5-6 and TRBJ1-1; 8 bases align to TRBD1. This sequence originates from a human donor with a blood cancer. The sequencing sample was made of blood. The CDR3 DNA reads as TGTGCCAGCAGTACATTCAGGGGGCTGAACACTGAAGCTTTCTTT. Translation gives CASSTFRGLNTEAFF.